The present T cell receptor (beta chain) was sequenced within a study of early T cells in non-severe SARS-CoV-2 infection. Study in general: Sequencing used unsorted whole-blood bulk RNA, so chains lack pairing.

CDR3 size: 20 residues. Germline V gives CDR1 SGHVS, CDR2 FNYEAQ. V shed 5 bases and J 6 bases; nucleotides not matched to a gene: 17. Study-level results: In VDJdb matching, anti-spike CD8 responses were favored while private and CD4 specificities went missing.

This clonotype was counted many times. Its target is not known. Researchers tagged individual cDNA molecules with unique molecular identifiers. TCRdb re-derived calls from the 5' RACE reads in MiXCR, one entry per CDR3 protein. The table records about 69,000 distinct CDR3 sequences, roughly 8.7% of them present only once. The TCR sequence derives from an adult who was a healthcare worker with PCR-confirmed SARS-CoV-2 infection or an uninfected control (not recorded which). The sample taken for sequencing was whole blood. The chain recombines TRBV7-6 with TRBJ1-6; 12 bases fit TRBD1. For the CDR3, the DNA is TGTGCCAGCAGCACCAAACCGGGACAGGGGGCCCTTGGTGGTAATTCACCCCTCCACTTT. This encodes CASSTKPGQGALGGNSPLHF.